A selection of T cell receptor beta chains follows, all from one sample in a study of blood T cell repertoires in COVID-19. Method: immunoSEQ multiplex PCR; TCRdb's copy keeps in-frame clones and lacks some. The table records about 42,000 clones, around 85% of them present only once. Sequenced input: peripheral blood. The receptors here all came from a human donor in a cohort sampled during active COVID-19. The CDR3 runs from the conserved cysteine through the conserved F or W.

V	J	CDR3
TRBV5-6	TRBJ2-2	CASSLAGGTGELFF
TRBV6-5	TRBJ2-1	CASSRTGVAEQFF
TRBV28	TRBJ1-4	CASSLRGGATNEKLFF
TRBV19	TRBJ2-7	CASRDRINYEQYF
TRBV4-1	TRBJ1-2	CASSQNPGTGNGYTF
TRBV19	TRBJ1-2	CASNPDRGRNYGYTF
TRBV6-5	TRBJ1-1	CASSHSTITGHTEAFF
TRBV19	TRBJ2-5	CASSRAKAQETQYF
TRBV12-3/TRBV12-4	TRBJ1-2	CASSPRGGSGYTF
TRBV6-6	TRBJ2-7	CASSYSEVPWQYF
TRBV6-2/TRBV6-3	TRBJ1-5	CASSDDRINQPQHF